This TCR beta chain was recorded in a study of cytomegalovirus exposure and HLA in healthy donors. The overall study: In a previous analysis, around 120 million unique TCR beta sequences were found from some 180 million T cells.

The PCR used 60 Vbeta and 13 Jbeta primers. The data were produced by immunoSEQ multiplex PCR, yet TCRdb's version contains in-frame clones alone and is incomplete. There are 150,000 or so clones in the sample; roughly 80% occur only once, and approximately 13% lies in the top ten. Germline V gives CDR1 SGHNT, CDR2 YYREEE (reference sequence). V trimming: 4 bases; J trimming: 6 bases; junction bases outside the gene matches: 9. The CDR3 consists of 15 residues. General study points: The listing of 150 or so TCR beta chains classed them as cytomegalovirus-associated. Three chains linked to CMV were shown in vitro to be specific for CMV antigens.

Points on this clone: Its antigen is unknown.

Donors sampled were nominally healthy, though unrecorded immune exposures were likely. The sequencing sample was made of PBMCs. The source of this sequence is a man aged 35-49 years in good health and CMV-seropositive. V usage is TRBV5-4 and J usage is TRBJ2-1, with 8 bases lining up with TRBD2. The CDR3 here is CASSPWGLGANEQFF. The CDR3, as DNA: TGTGCCAGCAGCCCGTGGGGACTAGGGGCCAATGAGCAGTTCTTC.